The present entry profiles one TCR beta chain with its context. Trimming pared 7 bases from V and 0 bases from J, leaving 9 bases between. The CDR3 spans 13 residues. Germline V gives CDR1 SGHTA, CDR2 FQGNSA. This entry belongs to a study of shared clonotypes between healthy human individuals. Profiled with immunoSEQ multiplex PCR; TCRdb holds only in-frame clones, not every one. The sample includes some 1 million clones, approximately 70% seen only once; the top ten take around 1.4%. The source material was memory CD4+ T cells sorted from blood. Documented subset: CD45RA-negative fraction. The chain carries TRBV7-2 and TRBJ1-1, with D possibly matching TRBD1 (5 bases). This sequence was found in a man younger than 35 in good health. The CDR3 sequence: CASTGRVNTEAFF. CDR3 sequence (DNA): TGTGCCAGCACAGGGAGGGTGAACACTGAAGCTTTCTTT. The full variable domain, with the rest looked up from reference TRBV7-2 and TRBJ1-1, is GAGVSQSPSNKVTEKGKDVELRCDPISGHTALYWYRQSLGQGLEFLIYFQGNSAPDKSGLPSDRFSAERTGGSVSTLTIQRTQQEDSAVYLCASTGRVNTEAFFGQGTRLTVV.